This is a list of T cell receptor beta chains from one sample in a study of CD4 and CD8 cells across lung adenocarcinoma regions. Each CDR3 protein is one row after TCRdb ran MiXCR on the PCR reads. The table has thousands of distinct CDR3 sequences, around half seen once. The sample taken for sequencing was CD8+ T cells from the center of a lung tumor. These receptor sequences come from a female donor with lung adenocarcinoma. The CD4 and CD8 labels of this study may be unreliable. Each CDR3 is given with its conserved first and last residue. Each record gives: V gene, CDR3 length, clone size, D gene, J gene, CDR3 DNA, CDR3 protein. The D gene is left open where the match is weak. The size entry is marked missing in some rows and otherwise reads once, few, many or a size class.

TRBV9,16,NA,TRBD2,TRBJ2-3,TGTGCCAGCAGCCCGAGATCTAGCGGGTACACAGATACGCAGTATTTT,CASSPRSSGYTDTQYF
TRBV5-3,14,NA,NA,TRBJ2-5,TGTGCGGGCACCGGGGGAGGTAGCCAAGAGACCCAGTACTTC,CAGTGGGSQETQYF
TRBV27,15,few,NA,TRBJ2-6,TGTGCCAGCAGTTTGGGCAATACTGGGGCCAACGTCCTGACTTTC,CASSLGNTGANVLTF
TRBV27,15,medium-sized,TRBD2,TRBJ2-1,TGTGCCAGCAGTTTAGCGGGAGGAACCTACAATGAGCAGTTCTTC,CASSLAGGTYNEQFF
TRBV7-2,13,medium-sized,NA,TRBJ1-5,TGTGCCAGCAGCGCACTGGTCGATCAGCCCCAGCATTTT,CASSALVDQPQHF
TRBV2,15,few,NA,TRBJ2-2,TGTGCCAGATCCCTTAAGGCTTCCAACACCGGGGAGCTGTTTTTT,CARSLKASNTGELFF
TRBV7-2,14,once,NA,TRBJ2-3,TGTGGCGGCTCGGGGCTGGGTAGCAAAGACACGCAGTTTTTC,CGGSGLGSKDTQFF
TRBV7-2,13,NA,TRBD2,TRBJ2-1,TGTGCCAGCAGCATGGGGACTAGCAATACGCAGTTCTTT,CASSMGTSNTQFF
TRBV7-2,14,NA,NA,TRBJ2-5,TGTGCCAGCAGCCCCCGGCCCGGGGCAGAGGCGCAGTACTTC,CASSPRPGAEAQYF
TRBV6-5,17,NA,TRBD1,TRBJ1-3,TGTGCCAGCAGCTTAATACCAGGACAGGCCTCTGGAAACACCATATATTTT,CASSLIPGQASGNTIYF
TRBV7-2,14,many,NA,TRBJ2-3,TGTGCCAGCAGCTTAGGACTAGAGGTAGATACGCAGTATTTT,CASSLGLEVDTQYF
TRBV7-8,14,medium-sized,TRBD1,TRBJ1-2,TGTGCCAGCAGCACAGGGGGCAAGGTTGGGGGCTACACCTTC,CASSTGGKVGGYTF
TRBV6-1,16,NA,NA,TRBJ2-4,TGTGCCAGCACCGGGTCGGGGGGCGGTGGGCCTGACATCCAGTACTTC,CASTGSGGGGPDIQYF
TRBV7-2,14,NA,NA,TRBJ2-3,TGTGCCAGCACCGGCGTAGGTGGCCAAGATACCCAGTATTTT,CASTGVGGQDTQYF
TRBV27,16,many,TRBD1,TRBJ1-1,TGTGCCAGCAGTTTATTGGTCAGGGGGCTTTGGACTGAAGCTTTCTTT,CASSLLVRGLWTEAFF
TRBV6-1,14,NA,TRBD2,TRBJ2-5,TGTGCCAGCAGGAGGACTAGGCTCGAAGAGACCCAGTACTTC,CASRRTRLEETQYF
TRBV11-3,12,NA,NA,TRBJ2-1,TGTGCCAGCAGCTTAGTGTCTGATGAGCAGTTCTTC,CASSLVSDEQFF
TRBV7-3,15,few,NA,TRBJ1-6,TGTGCCAGCAGCCTCCTGGTGGGGACAAATTCACCCCTCCACTTT,CASSLLVGTNSPLHF
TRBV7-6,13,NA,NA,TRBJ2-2,TGTGCCAGCAGCTTAGTGAAGACCGAAGAGCTGTTTTTC,CASSLVKTEELFF
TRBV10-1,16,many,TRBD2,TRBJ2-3,TGCGCCAGCAGTGAATTAAGCGGGAGGGTTACAGATACGCAGTATTTT,CASSELSGRVTDTQYF
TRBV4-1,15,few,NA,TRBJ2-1,TGCGCCAGCAGCCAAGTGGGGCCTCCCTACAATGAGCAGTTCTTC,CASSQVGPPYNEQFF
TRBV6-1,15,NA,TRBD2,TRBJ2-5,TGTGCCAGCACCGGACTAGCGGGAGGAGGGGAGACCCAGTACTTC,CASTGLAGGGETQYF
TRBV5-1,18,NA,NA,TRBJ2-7,TGCGCCAGCAGCTTCCAATCTGGAAGCGCCAGCGACTCCTACGAGCAGTACTTC,CASSFQSGSASDSYEQYF
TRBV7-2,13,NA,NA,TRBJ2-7,TGTGCCAGCAGCTTAGATAGCGCCTACGAGCAGTACTTC,CASSLDSAYEQYF
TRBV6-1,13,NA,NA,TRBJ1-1,TGTGCCAGCAAGTCGAACAGACACACTGAAGCTTTCTTT,CASKSNRHTEAFF
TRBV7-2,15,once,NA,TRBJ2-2,TGTGCCAGCAGCCAGGCGTGGGCCAACACCCAGGAGCTGTTTTTC,CASSQAWANTQELFF
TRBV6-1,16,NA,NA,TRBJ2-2,TGTGCCAGCAGTGAGCTCGGGAGACAGAGCACCGGTGCGCAGTTTTTT,CASSELGRQSTGAQFF